What follows are 21 T cell receptor beta chains derived from one specimen sequenced in a study of cytomegalovirus exposure and HLA in healthy donors. Primers included in the PCR were 60 Vbeta and 13 Jbeta primers. TCRdb's copy holds only in-frame clones and misses some; the assay was immunoSEQ multiplex PCR. Of 150,000 to 200,000 clones in the sample, approximately 80% were seen once. Sequencing was done on a sample of PBMCs. Source of these receptors: a man aged 25-45 years in good health and CMV-seropositive.

This rearrangement joins TRBV9 to TRBJ2-1; D perhaps matches TRBD2 (5 bases). In germline, CDR1 is SGDLS, CDR2 YYNGEE. The CDR3 length is 14 residues. V was trimmed by 0 bases and J by 1 base, leaving 5 bases between them. The CDR3 region has the DNA TGTGCCAGCAGCGTAGGGGAGTCCTACAATGAGCAGTTCTTC. It encodes CASSVGESYNEQFF.

This chain links TRBV4-1 with TRBJ1-1; tentatively, D is TRBD1 (5 bases). Trimming stripped 0 bases from V and 4 bases from J, with 12 bases between. The CDR3 sequence is 15 residues long. Germline loops: CDR1 MGHRA, CDR2 YSYEKL. The CDR3 DNA reads TGCGCCAGCAGCCAAGATAGGCGGGGCCTCACTGAAGCTTTCTTT. Translating gives CASSQDRRGLTEAFF.

A word on this clone: Compared with germline, one end of the junction differs, possibly owing to a read error. The chain combines TRBV7-9 with TRBJ2-5; TRBD2 agrees at 7 bases. The CDR3 spans 16 residues. From germline, CDR1 is SEHNR and CDR2 FQNEAQ (reference sequence). The CDR3 sequence: CSSSLDGAGVGETQYF. The CDR3 DNA reads TGTTCCAGCAGCTTAGATGGCGCGGGAGTCGGTGAGACCCAGTACTTC.

The V and J genes are TRBV13 and TRBJ1-6; D might be TRBD1 (5 bases). CDR3 length: 19 amino acids. CDR1 PRHDT and CDR2 FYEKMQ come from the germline V gene (reference sequence). V was trimmed by 5 bases and J by 0 bases, leaving 20 bases between them. The CDR3 DNA sequence: TGTGCCAGCAGCCGCCGGGACGGGAGATTGAGCTCCTATAATTCACCCCTCCACTTT. Translated, it gives CASSRRDGRLSSYNSPLHF.

The rearrangement uses TRBV7-9 and TRBJ1-1; 9 bases align to TRBD1. With 5 bases clipped from V and 0 bases from J, the junction kept 4 bases outside the gene matches. Germline V gene lookup returns CDR1 SEHNR and CDR2 FQNEAQ (reference sequence). The CDR3 runs to 15 residues. CDR3 sequence (DNA): TGTGCCAGCAGCGGACAGGGGCTGGTGAACACTGAAGCTTTCTTT. It is translated as CASSGQGLVNTEAFF. The full variable domain, completed using reference TRBV7-9 and TRBJ1-1, is DTGVSQNPRHKITKRGQNVTFRCDPISEHNRLYWYRQTLGQGPEFLTYFQNEAQLEKSRLLSDRFSAERPKGSFSTLEIQRTEQGDSAMYLCASSGQGLVNTEAFFGQGTRLTVV.

J is TRBJ2-3 and V is TRBV27, with a possible D match to TRBD1 (7 bases). The V gene lost 7 bases and the J gene lost 2 bases, with 19 bases spanning the gap. The CDR3 is 16 amino acids. Looked up from germline, CDR1 is MNHEY and CDR2 is SMNVEV (reference sequence). The CDR3 loop reads CASKGALAVPTDTQYF. As DNA, the CDR3 is TGTGCCAGCAAGGGGGCCTTAGCGGTACCCACAGATACGCAGTATTTT.

V gene TRBV6-5 combines with J gene TRBJ1-2; D gene unclear. Germline assignment: CDR1 MNHEY and CDR2 SVGAGI. The CDR3 runs to 15 residues. V lost 5 bases and J 5 bases, leaving 18 bases between the germline ends. CDR3 nucleotides: TGTGCCAGCAGTCGGAAAGGGAGTAGGCCATATGGCTACACCTTC. Translating it yields CASSRKGSRPYGYTF.

The chain joins TRBV4-3 to TRBJ1-2; tentative D call: TRBD1 (5 bases). Germline CDR1 reads LGHNA; CDR2 reads YSLEER. The CDR3 contains 16 residues. The V and J ends lost 0 bases and 1 base respectively, with 12 bases between them. This CDR3 reads CASSQERTWINYGYTF. For the CDR3, the DNA is TGCGCCAGCAGCCAAGAGAGGACATGGATTAACTATGGCTACACCTTC.

This chain links TRBV4-1 with TRBJ2-7, with 7 bases identical to TRBD1. Germline V lookup: CDR1 MGHRA, CDR2 YSYEKL. The CDR3 extends over 14 amino acids. The V gene end was trimmed by 2 bases and the J gene end by 4 bases; junction bases not matched to a gene: 5. The CDR3 DNA reads as TGCGCCAGCAGCCAAATCCGACAGGGATACGAGCAGTACTTC. Amino acid sequence: CASSQIRQGYEQYF.

The CDR3 DNA follows: TGTGCCAGCAGCGTAGGACAGGGACAAGAGACCCAGTACTTC. It is translated as CASSVGQGQETQYF. The chain recombines TRBV9 with TRBJ2-5; TRBD1 agrees at 7 bases. V was clipped by 0 bases and J by 2 bases; unmatched bases: 1. The CDR3 runs to 14 residues. CDR1 is SGDLS, CDR2 YYNGEE, per germline.

The genes are TRBV11-2 and TRBJ2-3; TRBD1 matches at 8 bases. Germline V gives CDR1 SGHAT, CDR2 FQNNGV. This CDR3 comprises 16 residues. Trimming removed 4 bases from V and 2 bases from J; junction bases left unmatched: 8. In DNA form, the CDR3 reads TGTGCCAGCAGCTCGACAGGGGCCCCACCCACAGATACGCAGTATTTT. Translating gives CASSSTGAPPTDTQYF.

The genes are TRBV5-4 and TRBJ2-7, with a possible D match to TRBD2 (6 bases). The CDR3 has 17 amino acids. V dropped 4 bases and J dropped 2 bases, with 22 bases sitting between them. Germline assignment: CDR1 SGHNT and CDR2 YYREEE (reference sequence). In DNA, the CDR3 is TGTGCCAGCAGCCAAGGAGGTAGGGCTAGCGCTCCCTACGAGCAGTACTTC. It yields the protein CASSQGGRASAPYEQYF.

V and J are TRBV5-6 and TRBJ2-1; possibly TRBD2 for D (6 bases). Germline values: CDR1 SGHDT, CDR2 YYEEEE. The CDR3 spans 15 residues. The V end lost 5 bases, the J end lost 7 bases, and 19 bases lay between the germline ends. CDR3: CASSNLGSRWNEQFF. CDR3 DNA sequence: TGTGCCAGCAGTAACCTCGGGAGCCGGTGGAATGAGCAGTTCTTC.

The chain uses TRBV4-2 and TRBJ1-5; 9 nucleotides match TRBD1. V lost 0 bases, J lost 2 bases, and 2 bases stayed unmatched. The germline V gene encodes CDR1 LGHNA and CDR2 YNFKEQ. The length of the CDR3 is 16 residues. The CDR3 loop reads CASSQDRTGGNQPQHF. CDR3 nucleotide sequence: TGTGCCAGCAGCCAAGATCGGACAGGGGGCAATCAGCCCCAGCATTTT.

The chain links TRBV6-4 to TRBJ2-3, with D maybe TRBD2 (6 bases). The V gene lost 8 bases and the J gene lost 5 bases, with 23 bases spanning the gap. The CDR3 runs 16 residues. Germline CDR1 and CDR2: MRHNA and SNTAGT. This CDR3 reads CASDDLFVGGVDTQYF. The DNA of the CDR3 is TGTGCCAGCGACGACCTCTTTGTGGGGGGAGTAGATACGCAGTATTTT.

This sequence joins TRBV6-1 and TRBJ2-7; TRBD2 agrees at 7 bases. After removal of 4 bases from V and 6 bases from J, the junction contained 6 bases not matched to a gene. The CDR3 totals 13 residues. CDR1 and CDR2 from the germline V gene are MNHNS and SASEGT. The CDR3 DNA is TGTGCCAGCAGTGTCAGCGGGAAACTCGAGCAGTACTTC. It is translated as CASSVSGKLEQYF.

This clone was seen a single time. The junction differs from germline at one of its ends, possibly a read error. The chain links TRBV4-1 to TRBJ2-7; no firm D call. CDR3 size: 15 residues. Germline CDR1 MGHRA, CDR2 YSYEKL. As DNA, the CDR3 is TGCGCCGGCAGCCAAGATCGGTTTAGCTCCTACGAGCAGTACTTC. The encoded protein is CAGSQDRFSSYEQYF.

Concerning this clone itself: One end of the junction is discordant with germline, which a read error may explain. The chain employs TRBV7-9 and TRBJ1-1; D is unresolved. CDR3 length equals 13 residues. Germline assignment: CDR1 SEHNR and CDR2 FQNEAQ (reference sequence). The CDR3 DNA sequence: TGTTCCAGCAGCCCTGACACGAACACTGAAGCTTTCTTT. Translated, it gives CSSSPDTNTEAFF.

This CDR3 is CASSGEGVTDTQYF. In nucleotides, the CDR3 is TGTGCCAGCAGCGGAGAAGGGGTTACAGATACGCAGTATTTT. The chain links TRBV9 to TRBJ2-3; the D gene is possibly TRBD1 (5 bases). V shed 3 bases and J shed 3 bases, with 11 bases lying between them. The V gene's germline CDR1 is SGDLS and CDR2 YYNGEE. This CDR3 comprises 14 residues.

In its sample, this clone was seen once. The J gene is TRBJ2-3, the V gene TRBV18; TRBD2 agrees at 7 bases. The V and J ends lost 2 bases and 4 bases, in that order; junction bases with no gene match: 9. CDR3 length equals 16 residues. The germline V gene encodes CDR1 KGHSH and CDR2 LQKENI. CDR3 amino acids: CASSPMSAGDADTQYF. The CDR3 bases are TGTGCCAGCTCACCAATGTCTGCGGGGGACGCAGATACGCAGTATTTT.

The rearrangement uses TRBV7-9 and TRBJ2-7, with 7 nucleotides matching TRBD2. Losses at the gene ends were 5 bases for V and 2 bases for J; bases not matched to a gene: 0. Germline V CDR1 and CDR2: SEHNR, FQNEAQ (reference sequence). The CDR3 covers 12 residues. The CDR3 sequence: CASSSGAYEQYF. The CDR3 coding sequence is TGTGCCAGCAGCAGCGGGGCCTACGAGCAGTACTTC. The full variable domain, with the rest looked up from reference TRBV7-9 and TRBJ2-7, is DTGVSQNPRHKITKRGQNVTFRCDPISEHNRLYWYRQTLGQGPEFLTYFQNEAQLEKSRLLSDRFSAERPKGSFSTLEIQRTEQGDSAMYLCASSSGAYEQYFGPGTRLTVT.